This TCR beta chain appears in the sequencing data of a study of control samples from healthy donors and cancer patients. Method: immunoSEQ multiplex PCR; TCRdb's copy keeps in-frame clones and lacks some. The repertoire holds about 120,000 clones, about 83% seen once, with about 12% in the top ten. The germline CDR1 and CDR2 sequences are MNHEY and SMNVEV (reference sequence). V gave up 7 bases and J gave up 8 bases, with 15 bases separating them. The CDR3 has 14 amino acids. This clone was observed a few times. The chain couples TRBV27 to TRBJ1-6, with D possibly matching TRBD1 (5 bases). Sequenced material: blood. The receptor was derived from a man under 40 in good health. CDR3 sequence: CASKSRQGHSPLHF. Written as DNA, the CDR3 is TGTGCCAGCAAGTCTAGGCAGGGTCATTCACCCCTCCACTTT.